These 14 T cell receptor beta chains came from one sample sequenced in a study of T cell responses to AZD1222 COVID-19 vaccine. Here immunoSEQ multiplex PCR was the method, and the copy in TCRdb shows in-frame clones only, minus some. The sample has 120,000 to 150,000 clones, approximately 90% seen once. This specimen consisted of peripheral blood, obtained on day 0 of AZD1222 vaccination. These TCRs come from an adult in good health.

The chain combines TRBV7-2 with TRBJ1-5; D gene uncertain. This CDR3 has 15 residues. Looked up from germline, CDR1 is SGHTA and CDR2 is FQGNSA. V shed 1 base and J shed 3 bases, with 10 bases lying between them. The CDR3 sequence: CASSLVSQPNQPQHF. The DNA of the CDR3 is TGTGCCAGCAGCTTAGTTTCACAGCCCAATCAGCCCCAGCATTTT.

The chain carries TRBV6-5 and TRBJ2-2, with TRBD1 matching 9 bases. J was trimmed by 5 bases and V by 6 bases; bases with no gene match: 7. Germline V gene sequence: CDR1 MNHEY, CDR2 SVGAGI. There are 15 residues in the CDR3. CDR3 protein: CASRPGQGWTGELFF. CDR3 DNA: TGTGCCAGCAGGCCGGGACAGGGTTGGACCGGGGAGCTGTTTTTT.

This chain joins TRBV30 and TRBJ2-6; TRBD2 might be the D (5 bases). Germline V gene sequence: CDR1 GTSNPN, CDR2 SVGIG (reference sequence). V shed 3 bases and J shed 0 bases, with 9 bases lying between them. This CDR3 comprises 15 residues. As DNA, the CDR3 is TGTGCCTGGAGATTCGGAGGCTCTGGGGCCAACGTCCTGACTTTC. Residues: CAWRFGGSGANVLTF.

The V call is TRBV3-1 (or the pseudogene TRBV3-2), the J call TRBJ1-4, with D possibly being TRBD1 (6 bases). The CDR3 runs to 15 residues. V lost 1 base to trimming and J lost 5 bases, with 11 bases between them. The V gene's germline CDR1 is LGHDT and CDR2 YNNKEL (reference sequence). The CDR3 reads CASSQGGGRNEKLFF. DNA of the CDR3: TGTGCCAGCAGCCAAGGTGGGGGGCGGAATGAAAAACTGTTTTTT.

This clone was picked up one time. This sequence joins TRBV2 and TRBJ2-5; the D is unclear. V was clipped by 7 bases and J by 2 bases, with 8 bases between them. The CDR3 covers 12 residues. Germline V gene data show CDR1 as SNHLY and CDR2 as FYNNEI. CDR3 sequence (DNA): TGTGCCAGCACATGGAGTCAAGAGACCCAGTACTTC. Residues: CASTWSQETQYF.

J is TRBJ2-1 and V is TRBV4-2; D not resolved. V was shortened by 0 bases and J by 4 bases, with 4 bases between the two germline ends. Germline V CDR1 and CDR2: LGHNA, YNFKEQ. This CDR3 region has 13 residues. CDR3 protein: CASSQEVYNEQFF. The CDR3 nucleotides are TGTGCCAGCAGCCAAGAGGTATACAATGAGCAGTTCTTC.

The V gene is TRBV18, the J gene TRBJ2-1; D not resolved. V was trimmed by 2 bases and J by 4 bases, leaving 9 bases between them. This CDR3 contains 14 residues. Germline assignment: CDR1 KGHSH and CDR2 LQKENI. CDR3 residues: CASSPNSQYNEQFF. CDR3 DNA: TGTGCCAGCTCACCAAACAGCCAGTACAATGAGCAGTTCTTC. Full variable domain (missing parts from reference TRBV18 and TRBJ2-1): NAGVMQNPRHLVRRRGQEARLRCSPMKGHSHVYWYRQLPEEGLKFMVYLQKENIIDESGMPKERFSAEFPKEGPSILRIQQVVRGDSAAYFCASSPNSQYNEQFFGPGTRLTVL.

The J gene is TRBJ2-1, the V gene TRBV6-5; no reliable D call. Germline-derived CDR1 and CDR2 are MNHEY and SVGAGI. V was trimmed by 8 bases and J by 3 bases, leaving 8 bases between them. The CDR3 sequence is 12 residues long. This CDR3 reads CASLAVYNEQFF. In DNA form, the CDR3 reads TGTGCCAGCTTGGCAGTCTACAATGAGCAGTTCTTC.

The genes are TRBV7-2 and TRBJ1-5; the match to TRBD1 covers 12 bases. V was pared by 5 bases and J by 7 bases, with 6 bases of the junction left unmatched. Germline V CDR1 and CDR2: SGHTA, FQGNSA. The CDR3 runs to 15 residues. The CDR3 loop is CASSAGTGGDQPQHF. Written as DNA, the CDR3 is TGTGCCAGCAGCGCCGGGACAGGGGGCGACCAGCCCCAGCATTTT.

This clone occurred a few times. The chain has TRBV4-3 and TRBJ1-2; the D is unclear. Germline-derived CDR1 and CDR2 are LGHNA and YSLEER. This CDR3 contains 14 residues. Trimming pared 1 base from V and 8 bases from J, leaving 14 bases between. This CDR3 reads CASSQVSADLGYTF. The DNA for the CDR3 is TGCGCCAGCAGCCAAGTTTCTGCGGATTTAGGCTACACCTTC.

Only one count was recorded for this clone. This chain uses TRBV5-1 with TRBJ1-3; D might be TRBD1 (6 bases). From germline, CDR1 is SGHRS and CDR2 YFSETQ. The CDR3 is made up of 17 amino acids. Trimming left V 2 bases short and J 0 bases short, with 15 bases between. CDR3 region: CASSFSAGEHSGNTIYF. As DNA, the CDR3 is TGCGCCAGCAGCTTTTCGGCAGGGGAACACTCTGGAAACACCATATATTTT.

V gene TRBV7-2 combines with J gene TRBJ1-1; D possibly corresponds to TRBD1 (5 bases). Trimming left V 5 bases short and J 6 bases short, with 16 bases between. CDR3 length equals 14 residues. Germline CDR1 and CDR2: SGHTA and FQGNSA. This CDR3 is CASSPLAGGAEAFF. CDR3 sequence (DNA): TGTGCCAGCAGCCCCCTGGCGGGGGGGGCTGAAGCTTTCTTT. The full variable domain, its missing parts supplied by reference TRBV7-2 and TRBJ1-1, is GAGVSQSPSNKVTEKGKDVELRCDPISGHTALYWYRQSLGQGLEFLIYFQGNSAPDKSGLPSDRFSAERTGGSVSTLTIQRTQQEDSAVYLCASSPLAGGAEAFFGQGTRLTVV.

The CDR3 spells CASSQGLVAGGDYEQYF. The DNA for the CDR3 is TGTGCCAGCAGCCAAGGGTTGGTAGCGGGAGGGGACTACGAGCAGTACTTC. The chain couples TRBV3-1 (or the pseudogene TRBV3-2) to TRBJ2-7; 11 nucleotides align to TRBD2. The germline gives CDR1 LGHDT, CDR2 YNNKEL (reference sequence). V shed 1 base, J shed 3 bases, and the junction held 8 bases outside the gene matches. This CDR3 contains 17 residues.

CDR3 sequence (DNA): TGCGCCAGCAGCTTGGACGCCTTGAACACCGGGGAGCTGTTTTTT. Translation: CASSLDALNTGELFF. The gene calls are TRBV5-1 and TRBJ2-2, with no clear D. Germline CDR1 is SGHRS and CDR2 is YFSETQ. The CDR3 length is 15 residues. Trimming shortened V by 0 bases and J by 1 base, and 7 bases separated the two germline ends.